The rows below give T cell receptor beta chains drawn from one sample of a study of Ad26.COV2.S vaccination and SARS-CoV-2 variants. Generated by immunoSEQ multiplex PCR, the TCRdb table keeps only in-frame clones and is missing some. The sample holds about 470,000 clones; about 90% are singletons and the top ten take around 4.5%. This specimen consisted of peripheral blood, obtained in a trial of Ad26.COV2.S vaccine versus placebo. The receptors derive from a person aged 18-60 years who received the Ad26.COV2.S COVID-19 vaccine or a placebo. Each CDR3 is given with its conserved first and last residue. The D gene is left open where the match is weak. Size is omitted from some rows. Given values are once, few, many or a class for expanded clones.

-,TRBD2,TRBV6-6,TRBJ2-1,TGTGCCAGCAGTCCTCCTACTAGCGGGAATGAGCAGTTCTTC,CASSPPTSGNEQFF
-,-,TRBV3-1/TRBV3-2,TRBJ2-2,TGTGCCAGCAGCCAATCAAGAGCCGGGGAGCTGTTTTTT,CASSQSRAGELFF
-,TRBD1,TRBV6-2/TRBV6-3,TRBJ2-3,TGTGCCAGCAGTTCAAGGACAGGGGAGTCGTATTTT,CASSSRTGESYF
-,-,TRBV5-1,TRBJ2-5,TGCGCCAGCAGCTTGGAGTGGAGGGAGACCCAGTACTTC,CASSLEWRETQYF
-,-,TRBV27,TRBJ2-2,TGTGCCAGCAGTTTACCCGGGGGCACCGGGGAGCTGTTTTTT,CASSLPGGTGELFF
-,TRBD1,TRBV12-3/TRBV12-4,TRBJ1-1,TGTGCCAGCACTCAGACAGGGGACACTGAAGCTTTCTTT,CASTQTGDTEAFF
-,-,TRBV9,TRBJ2-1,TGTGCCAGCAGCGGGGACCTAACAGGGATTGGCGATGAGCAGTTCTTC,CASSGDLTGIGDEQFF
-,TRBD1,TRBV7-9,TRBJ2-3,TGTGCCAGCAGCTCCCGAGTCGGACAGGGGAGCACAGATACGCAGTATTTT,CASSSRVGQGSTDTQYF
few,-,TRBV2,TRBJ2-2,TGTGCCAGCAGGGCCAGGGGGGACACCGGGGAGCTGTTTTTT,CASRARGDTGELFF
-,-,TRBV27,TRBJ1-1,TGTGCCAGCAGTTTCGAGGGGGAGATGAACACTGAAGCTTTCTTT,CASSFEGEMNTEAFF
-,-,TRBV30,TRBJ1-2,TGTGCCTGGGGAGACAGGCTCGGCTACACCTTC,CAWGDRLGYTF
-,-,TRBV9,TRBJ2-1,TGTGCCAGCAGCACCACGTCGGGAGTTGAGAATGAGCAGTTCTTC,CASSTTSGVENEQFF
-,TRBD1,TRBV15,TRBJ2-7,TGTGCCACCAGCAGAGGACGACAGGGGGGCGAGCAGTACTTC,CATSRGRQGGEQYF
-,-,TRBV14,TRBJ2-1,TGTGCCAGCAGCCAAGTCGGTTCGTTTGAGCAGTTCTTC,CASSQVGSFEQFF
-,TRBD1,TRBV5-8,TRBJ2-7,TGTGCCAGCAGCTTGGAGGGACAGGGGGCGGTCGAGCAGTACTTC,CASSLEGQGAVEQYF
-,TRBD1,TRBV7-9,TRBJ2-2,TGTGCCAGCAGTCCCGGGACAGCGAACACCGGGGAGCTGTTTTTT,CASSPGTANTGELFF
-,TRBD1,TRBV7-8,TRBJ1-5,TGTGCCAGCAGCTTAACATTACAGGGGGAGCATAGCAATCAGCCCCAGCATTTT,CASSLTLQGEHSNQPQHF
-,TRBD1,TRBV6-5,TRBJ2-6,TGTGCCAGCAGTTATTCAGACAGGGTTGGGGCCAACGTCCTGACTTTC,CASSYSDRVGANVLTF
-,TRBD2,TRBV2,TRBJ2-4,TGTGCCAGCAGTGAATGGGTTGGGGGGGAGAGTAACATTCAGTACTTC,CASSEWVGGESNIQYF
-,TRBD2,TRBV7-2,TRBJ2-1,TGTGCCAGCAGCTTAGTCGACGGGAGGGCCAGGAATGAGCAGTTCTTC,CASSLVDGRARNEQFF
-,TRBD1,TRBV18,TRBJ1-3,TGTGCCAGCTCACCCGGGACAGGGAAGGGCACCATATATTTT,CASSPGTGKGTIYF
few,-,TRBV19,TRBJ1-1,TGTGCCAGTAGTATAGCTCAGGGGCCGAACACTGAAGCTTTCTTT,CASSIAQGPNTEAFF
-,TRBD2,TRBV5-1,TRBJ2-7,TGCGCCAGCAGCTTGGGACTAGCGGACTCAATAAAATACGAGCAGTACTTC,CASSLGLADSIKYEQYF
-,-,TRBV6-5,TRBJ2-5,TGTGCCAGCAGAGGGGGTCGGGACCAAGAGACCCAGTACTTC,CASRGGRDQETQYF
-,TRBD2,TRBV20-1,TRBJ2-7,TGCAGTGCTAGTTATAACCTAGCGGAGTCCTACGAGCAGTACTTC,CSASYNLAESYEQYF
-,TRBD1,TRBV5-1,TRBJ2-1,TGCGCCAGCAGCCAATTCGGGACAGGTAGCAGCTACAATGAGCAGTTCTTC,CASSQFGTGSSYNEQFF
-,-,TRBV3-1/TRBV3-2,TRBJ1-4,TGTGCCAGCAGCCCGAAGAAACGGGTGAATCCGAATAGAGAAAAACTGTTTTTT,CASSPKKRVNPNREKLFF
once,TRBD2,TRBV30,TRBJ2-3,TGTGCCTGGAGATACCTGGGGGGCGGGAGGGCCTCTACGCAGTATTTT,CAWRYLGGGRASTQYF
-,-,TRBV5-1,TRBJ2-1,TGCGCCAGCAGCTTGGGACTAACATCATACAATGAGCAGTTCTTC,CASSLGLTSYNEQFF
-,TRBD1,TRBV20-1,TRBJ2-7,TGCAGTGCTAGTGGACAGGCTGATTTCCGCGAGCAGTACTTC,CSASGQADFREQYF
-,TRBD2,TRBV6-5,TRBJ2-1,TGTGCCAGCAGGTTAGCGGGAAACAATGAGCAGTTCTTC,CASRLAGNNEQFF
-,TRBD2,TRBV11-2,TRBJ2-7,TGTGCCAGCAGCCCGGGACTAGCGGGACCCGGCGTATACGAGCAGTACTTC,CASSPGLAGPGVYEQYF
-,TRBD2,TRBV27,TRBJ2-1,TGTGCCAGCACCTCAAGCGGGATGGACAATGAGCAGTTCTTC,CASTSSGMDNEQFF
-,-,TRBV11-3,TRBJ2-3,TGTGCCAGCAGCTTAGATATCACAGATACGCAGTATTTT,CASSLDITDTQYF
-,-,TRBV7-3,TRBJ2-2,TGTGCCAGCAGCTTATCGGGCAACACCGGGGAGCTGTTTTTT,CASSLSGNTGELFF
few,TRBD2,TRBV4-1,TRBJ2-2,TGCGCCAGCAGCCAGATAGGACTAGCGGCGAACACCGGGGAGCTGTTTTTT,CASSQIGLAANTGELFF
-,-,TRBV5-1,TRBJ1-4,TGCGCCAGCAGCTGGGAAGGAACTAATGAAAAACTGTTTTTT,CASSWEGTNEKLFF
-,-,TRBV12-3/TRBV12-4,TRBJ1-2,TGTGCCAGCAGTTTGGTTTCGGGTGATGGCTACACCTTC,CASSLVSGDGYTF
-,-,TRBV28,TRBJ2-6,TGTGCCAGCCTAGGGGGAGGCAACGTCCTGACTTTC,CASLGGGNVLTF
-,TRBD2,TRBV2,TRBJ2-1,TGTGCCAGCACCCCGAGCGGGACTAGCGGGAGGAATGAGCAGTTCTTC,CASTPSGTSGRNEQFF
-,-,TRBV7-3,TRBJ2-1,TGTGCCAGCAGCTTAACTAGGAATGAGCAGTTCTTC,CASSLTRNEQFF
few,-,TRBV7-3,TRBJ2-1,TGTGCCAGCAGCTTAACGAGGGAGTCCTCCTACAATGAGCAGTTCTTC,CASSLTRESSYNEQFF
once,-,TRBV6-4,TRBJ1-6,TGTGCCAGCCCAGCTCCCCACCCGATGGGATATTGCTCACCCCTCCACTTT,CASPAPHPMGYCSPLHF
-,-,TRBV3-1/TRBV3-2,TRBJ2-7,TGTGCCAGCAGCCCCTGGGGCAATCGGGAATACGAGCAGTACTTC,CASSPWGNREYEQYF
-,-,TRBV28,TRBJ2-2,TGTGCCAGCAGTTTGTCGGGGGAGCCCGGGGAGCTGTTTTTT,CASSLSGEPGELFF
-,-,TRBV28,TRBJ1-5,TGTGCCAGCAGTTTGTTTACAGGGAGATATAGCAATCAGCCCCAGCATTTT,CASSLFTGRYSNQPQHF
-,-,TRBV2,TRBJ2-5,TGTGCCAGCAGTGAAGTAAGGGGTGGGGAGACCCAGTACTTC,CASSEVRGGETQYF
-,-,TRBV28,TRBJ1-2,TGTGCCAGCAGTTTTAGGGGATATGGCTACACCTTC,CASSFRGYGYTF
-,-,TRBV27,TRBJ1-2,TGTGCCAGCAGTCGAATCAGGGGTGGCTATGGCTACACCTTC,CASSRIRGGYGYTF
-,TRBD2,TRBV5-5,TRBJ2-7,TGTGCCACCAGCTGGGGGACTAGTTCTCTCTACGAGCAGTACTTC,CATSWGTSSLYEQYF
-,-,TRBV28,TRBJ2-5,TGTGCCAGCAGTTCATTGTGGGCAGCTGAAGAGACCCAGTACTTC,CASSSLWAAEETQYF
once,-,TRBV7-2,TRBJ2-1,TGTGCCAGCAGCTTAGTTTTGGATGAGCAGTTCTTC,CASSLVLDEQFF
-,-,TRBV27,TRBJ2-7,TGTGCCAGCAGTTTAGCGCCCCAGAGCTACGAGCAGTACTTC,CASSLAPQSYEQYF
-,-,TRBV7-2,TRBJ2-3,TGTGCCAGCAGCTTAGACCTCTGGGCGGGTGGGCAGTATTTT,CASSLDLWAGGQYF